This T cell receptor (beta chain) was captured in a study of Graves' ophthalmopathy and Graves' hyperthyroidism. Amplification from RNA transcripts yielded the TCR beta CDR3 regions. The first-round RT-PCR employed HTBI primers together with the Qiagen OneStep RT-PCR kit. A multiplex PCR was then performed as the second round. MiXCR, run by TCRdb on the multiplex PCR reads, gives a single entry per CDR3 protein. The data contain approximately 160,000 distinct CDR3 sequences, roughly two fifths of them singletons. There are a few counts of this clonotype. Its target is not known. Overall study findings and caveats: Separation of ophthalmopathy from stable hyperthyroidism was achieved by a 13-signature model, at about 90% sensitivity and roughly 81% specificity.

The starting material, roughly 9.7 ml of fresh peripheral blood, provided the PBMCs. The material sequenced was peripheral blood. This TCR came from a man aged 25-45 years with Graves' ophthalmopathy.

The chain's CDR3 is CASSARTGFYEQYF. In DNA form, the CDR3 reads TGTGCCAGCAGTGCCCGGACAGGATTCTACGAGCAGTACTTC. The chain combines TRBV12-3 or TRBV12-4 with TRBJ2-7; 7 nucleotides match TRBD1. Trimming cost V 5 bases and J 3 bases; bases outside gene matches: 7. CDR3 size: 14 residues.